Described below is a single T cell receptor (beta chain) sequence and its context. Its antigen is unknown. The TCR beta cDNA libraries carried unique molecular identifiers. Each CDR3 protein is one row after TCRdb ran MiXCR on the PCR reads. Among about 620,000 distinct CDR3 sequences listed, roughly two fifths were seen once. The sample belongs to a study of post-analysis software for immune sequencing data. About the research overall: Patients had relapsing-remitting, secondary progressive or progressive-relapsing multiple sclerosis; some lacked subtype. Study-wide findings and caveats: Controls showed significantly higher normalized Chao1 diversity than did multiple sclerosis patients.

The source is a girl aged 10 to 17 with multiple sclerosis. The sample was blood.

In DNA form, the CDR3 reads TGTGCCACCAGAGGGACTAGCGGCTACGAGCAGTACTTC. Translating it yields CATRGTSGYEQYF. The chain joins TRBV27 to TRBJ2-7, with 11 nucleotides matching TRBD2. The CDR3 totals 13 residues. With 10 bases clipped from V and 3 bases from J, the junction kept 5 bases outside the gene matches. Germline V gives CDR1 MNHEY, CDR2 SMNVEV (reference sequence).